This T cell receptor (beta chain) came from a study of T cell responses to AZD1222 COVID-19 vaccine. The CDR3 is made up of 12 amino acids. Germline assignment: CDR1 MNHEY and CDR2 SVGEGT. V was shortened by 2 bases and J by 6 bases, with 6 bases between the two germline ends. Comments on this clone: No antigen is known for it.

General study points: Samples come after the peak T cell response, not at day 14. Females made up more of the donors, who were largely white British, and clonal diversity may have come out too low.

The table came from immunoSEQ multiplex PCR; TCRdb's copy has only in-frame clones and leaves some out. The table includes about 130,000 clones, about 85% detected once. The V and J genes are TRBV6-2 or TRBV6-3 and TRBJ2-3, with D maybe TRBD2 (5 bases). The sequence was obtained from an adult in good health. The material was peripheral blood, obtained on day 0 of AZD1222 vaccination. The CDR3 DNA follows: TGTGCCAGCAGTTACGGGAGCGATACGCAGTATTTT. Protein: CASSYGSDTQYF.